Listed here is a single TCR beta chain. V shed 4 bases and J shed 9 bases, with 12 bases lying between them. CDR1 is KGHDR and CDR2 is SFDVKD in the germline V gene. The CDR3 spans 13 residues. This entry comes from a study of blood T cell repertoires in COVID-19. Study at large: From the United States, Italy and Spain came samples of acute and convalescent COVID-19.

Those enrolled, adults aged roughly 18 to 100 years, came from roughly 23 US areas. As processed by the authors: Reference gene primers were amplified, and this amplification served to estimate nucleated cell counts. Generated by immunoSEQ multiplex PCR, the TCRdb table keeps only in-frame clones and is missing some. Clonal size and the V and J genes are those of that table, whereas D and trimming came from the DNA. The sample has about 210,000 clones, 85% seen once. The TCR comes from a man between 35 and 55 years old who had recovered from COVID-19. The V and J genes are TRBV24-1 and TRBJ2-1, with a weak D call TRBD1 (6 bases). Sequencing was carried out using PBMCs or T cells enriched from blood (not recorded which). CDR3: CATSEPDRLEQFF. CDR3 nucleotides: TGTGCCACCAGTGAACCTGACAGGCTTGAGCAGTTCTTC.